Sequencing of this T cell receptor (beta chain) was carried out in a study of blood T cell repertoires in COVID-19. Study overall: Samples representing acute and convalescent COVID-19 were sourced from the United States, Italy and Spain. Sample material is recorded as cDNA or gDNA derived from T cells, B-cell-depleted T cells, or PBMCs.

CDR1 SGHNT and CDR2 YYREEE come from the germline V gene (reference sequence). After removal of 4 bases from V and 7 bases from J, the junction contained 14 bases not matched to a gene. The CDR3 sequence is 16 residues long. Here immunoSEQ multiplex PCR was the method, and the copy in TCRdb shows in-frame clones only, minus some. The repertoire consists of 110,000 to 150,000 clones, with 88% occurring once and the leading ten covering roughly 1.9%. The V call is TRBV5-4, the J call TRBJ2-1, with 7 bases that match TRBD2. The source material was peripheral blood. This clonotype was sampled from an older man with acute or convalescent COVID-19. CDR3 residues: CASSTGGTHSGNEQFF. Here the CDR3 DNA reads TGTGCCAGCAGCACCGGGGGGACGCACTCTGGTAATGAGCAGTTCTTC.